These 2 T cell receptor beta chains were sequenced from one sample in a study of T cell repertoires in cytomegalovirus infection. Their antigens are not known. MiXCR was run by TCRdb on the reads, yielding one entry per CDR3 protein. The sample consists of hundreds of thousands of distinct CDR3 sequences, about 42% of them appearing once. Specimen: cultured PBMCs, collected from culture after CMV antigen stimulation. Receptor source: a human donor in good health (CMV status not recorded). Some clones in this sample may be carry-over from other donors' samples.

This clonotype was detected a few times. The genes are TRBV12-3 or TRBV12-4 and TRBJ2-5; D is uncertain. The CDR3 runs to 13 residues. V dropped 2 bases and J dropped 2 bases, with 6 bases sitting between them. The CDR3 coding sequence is TGTGCCAGCAGTTTACACGGGCAAGAGACCCAGTACTTC. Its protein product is CASSLHGQETQYF.

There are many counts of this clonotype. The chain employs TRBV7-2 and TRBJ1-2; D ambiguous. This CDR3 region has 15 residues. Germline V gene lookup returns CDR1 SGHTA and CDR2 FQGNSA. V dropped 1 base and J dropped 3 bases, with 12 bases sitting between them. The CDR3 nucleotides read TGTGCCAGCAGCTTAGTGGTCACAATTGACTATGGCTACACCTTC. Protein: CASSLVVTIDYGYTF. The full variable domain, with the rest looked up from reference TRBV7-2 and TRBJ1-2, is GAGVSQSPSNKVTEKGKDVELRCDPISGHTALYWYRQSLGQGLEFLIYFQGNSAPDKSGLPSDRFSAERTGGSVSTLTIQRTQQEDSAVYLCASSLVVTIDYGYTFGSGTRLTVV.